The rows below give T cell receptor beta chains drawn from one sample of a study of OX40 agonist ivuxolimab in advanced cancers. TCRdb's table, derived via immunoSEQ multiplex PCR, lists solely in-frame clones and lacks some. This sample has around 80,000 clones; around 85% occur once, and the top ten carry less than 2.5%. The specimen was CD4+ or CD8+ T cells sorted from blood, collected in a trial of the OX40 agonist ivuxolimab. These receptors were taken from an adult with an advanced solid tumor such as melanoma, head and neck, liver or kidney cancer. CDR3s include the opening cysteine and the closing phenylalanine or tryptophan. D genes are given only for firm matches. The size entry is marked missing in some rows and otherwise reads once, few, many or a size class.

j_call v_call d_call clone_size cdr3_aa cdr3_nt
TRBJ2-7 TRBV6-1 TRBD2 NA CAGKPSGPSYEQYF TGTGCCGGAAAACCTAGCGGGCCTTCCTACGAGCAGTACTTC
TRBJ1-1 TRBV13 TRBD1 few CASSVVGGWLRTEAFF TGTGCCAGCAGCGTGGTAGGGGGCTGGCTTAGAACTGAAGCTTTCTTT
TRBJ1-1 TRBV28 TRBD1 NA CASSSDRVQDTEAFF TGTGCCAGCAGTTCCGACAGGGTTCAGGACACTGAAGCTTTCTTT
TRBJ1-2 TRBV7-9 NA NA CASSLDGRGRGYTF TGTGCCAGCAGCTTAGATGGCAGGGGCCGTGGCTACACCTTC
TRBJ1-1 TRBV18 NA NA CASSQSVNTEAFF TGTGCCAGCTCCCAATCTGTAAACACTGAAGCTTTCTTT
TRBJ2-5 TRBV28 TRBD2 NA CASSTRTSGEETQYF TGTGCCAGCAGTACTCGGACTAGCGGGGAAGAGACCCAGTACTTC
TRBJ1-5 TRBV19 TRBD1 NA CASSGRKGGNQPQHF TGTGCCAGTAGTGGCAGAAAAGGGGGCAACCAGCCCCAGCATTTT
TRBJ1-1 TRBV5-1 TRBD1 NA CASNLGQGEETFF TGCGCCAGCAACTTAGGACAGGGCGAAGAGACTTTCTTT
TRBJ1-2 TRBV29-1 TRBD1 NA CNGQGAGGYTF TGCAACGGACAGGGGGCGGGCGGCTACACCTTC
TRBJ2-2 TRBV5-6 NA once CASSSEGGWNTGELFF TGTGCCAGCAGCTCCGAAGGGGGGTGGAACACCGGGGAGCTGTTTTTT
TRBJ2-3 TRBV28 NA NA CASSRPIRRDTQYF TGTGCCAGCAGCCGCCCGATCCGCCGGGATACGCAGTATTTT
TRBJ2-5 TRBV28 NA NA CAARGGRGETQYF TGTGCCGCGCGAGGGGGCCGGGGGGAGACCCAGTACTTC
TRBJ1-1 TRBV18 TRBD1 medium-sized CASSPPGQRGEAFF TGTGCCAGCTCACCACCGGGACAGAGGGGCGAAGCTTTCTTT
TRBJ1-2 TRBV5-1 NA few CASRGKVNYGYTF TGCGCCAGCCGGGGAAAAGTAAACTATGGCTACACCTTC
TRBJ1-1 TRBV30 NA NA CAWRRSLNTEAFF TGTGCCTGGAGGCGGAGCCTCAACACTGAAGCTTTCTTT
TRBJ1-1 TRBV27 NA NA CASSRTGMGTEAFF TGTGCCAGCAGTAGAACAGGGATGGGCACTGAAGCTTTCTTT
TRBJ2-5 TRBV19 TRBD2 NA CASSRSWGGQTQYF TGTGCCAGTAGTCGAAGCTGGGGGGGACAGACCCAGTACTTC
TRBJ1-1 TRBV7-9 TRBD1 NA CASSLWDRGEAFF TGTGCCAGCAGCTTATGGGACAGGGGGGAAGCTTTCTTT
TRBJ1-1 TRBV5-4 TRBD1 once CASSLVAGGLNTEAFF TGTGCCAGCAGCTTGGTGGCAGGGGGCCTGAACACTGAAGCTTTCTTT
TRBJ1-6 TRBV5-6 NA NA CASSLGGDYSPLHF TGTGCCAGCAGCTTGGGCGGGGATTATTCACCCCTCCACTTT
TRBJ1-5 TRBV19 NA NA CASSSRQANRNQPQHF TGTGCCAGTAGTTCCCGACAGGCGAACCGCAATCAGCCCCAGCATTTT
TRBJ2-7 TRBV5-1 NA NA CASSLNIGGTYEQYF TGCGCCAGCAGCTTGAATATAGGAGGGACCTACGAGCAGTACTTC
TRBJ2-7 TRBV7-9 TRBD1 NA CASSRGQGGVYEQYF TGTGCCAGCAGCCGCGGACAGGGCGGCGTGTACGAGCAGTACTTC
TRBJ1-2 TRBV9 TRBD1 NA CASNNPGGTGYTF TGTGCCAGCAACAACCCAGGGGGTACCGGCTACACCTTC
TRBJ2-1 TRBV11-2 NA NA CASSLEGRNYNEQFF TGTGCCAGCAGCTTAGAGGGGCGTAACTACAATGAGCAGTTCTTC
TRBJ1-1 TRBV7-3 TRBD1 NA CASSLREGATTEAFF TGTGCCAGCAGCTTAAGGGAGGGGGCGACCACTGAAGCTTTCTTT
TRBJ2-5 TRBV9 NA NA CASSGGAGETQYF TGTGCCAGCAGCGGGGGGGCAGGAGAGACCCAGTACTTC
TRBJ1-1 TRBV9 NA NA CASSVATEYNTEAFF TGTGCCAGCAGCGTAGCCACCGAATATAACACTGAAGCTTTCTTT
TRBJ2-2 TRBV6-5 NA once CASSRGNTGELFF TGTGCCAGCAGCAGGGGGAACACCGGGGAGCTGTTTTTT
TRBJ2-2 TRBV9 TRBD2 NA CASSHGTSGDTGELFF TGTGCCAGCAGCCACGGGACTAGCGGGGACACCGGGGAGCTGTTTTTT
TRBJ2-7 TRBV30 TRBD1 NA CAWSLDRGEQYF TGTGCCTGGAGTCTTGACAGGGGCGAGCAGTACTTC
TRBJ1-1 TRBV2 NA NA CASGVQANTEAFF TGTGCCAGCGGAGTTCAGGCGAACACTGAAGCTTTCTTT
TRBJ2-5 TRBV28 TRBD1 NA CASRRRGPRYQETQYF TGTGCCAGCCGGAGAAGGGGGCCCCGGTACCAAGAGACCCAGTACTTC
TRBJ2-7 TRBV6-5 NA NA CASREWVDYEQYF TGTGCCAGCAGAGAGTGGGTGGACTACGAGCAGTACTTC
TRBJ1-2 TRBV29-1 NA NA CSVESSRGNYGYTF TGCAGCGTTGAAAGTAGCAGGGGCAACTATGGCTACACCTTC
TRBJ2-1 TRBV6-4 NA once CASSLDSDNEQFF TGTGCCAGCAGCTTGGACTCGGACAATGAGCAGTTCTTC
TRBJ1-5 TRBV19 NA NA CASSITSNQPQHF TGTGCCAGTAGTATAACATCCAATCAGCCCCAGCATTTT
TRBJ2-4 TRBV4-1 NA once CASSQERGRGRNIQYF TGCGCCAGCAGCCAAGAGAGGGGCCGAGGGAGAAACATTCAGTACTTC
TRBJ2-3 TRBV6-5 NA NA CASSSRGDADTQYF TGTGCCAGCAGTTCCCGAGGGGATGCAGATACGCAGTATTTT
TRBJ1-2 TRBV5-1 NA once CANSKDTIGYTF TGCGCCAACAGCAAGGACACCATAGGCTACACCTTC
TRBJ2-5 TRBV19 NA NA CASTDSHREETQYF TGTGCCAGTACCGACTCCCACAGAGAAGAGACCCAGTACTTC
TRBJ2-7 TRBV9 TRBD2 NA CASSVDSGGYEQYF TGTGCCAGCAGCGTAGATAGCGGGGGTTACGAGCAGTACTTC
TRBJ1-2 TRBV7-7 NA NA CASSLEGVPGTNYGYTF TGTGCTAGCAGCTTAGAAGGGGTACCGGGAACTAACTATGGCTACACCTTC
TRBJ2-1 TRBV9 TRBD2 NA CASSVGLPEAGGREQFF TGTGCCAGCAGCGTAGGGCTACCGGAAGCGGGGGGGCGCGAGCAGTTCTTC
TRBJ1-2 TRBV14 NA NA CASSRILNGGYTF TGTGCCAGCAGCCGAATTCTAAACGGTGGCTACACCTTC
TRBJ2-3 TRBV5-1 TRBD2 once CASSFGGADTDTQYF TGCGCCAGCAGCTTCGGGGGGGCCGACACAGATACGCAGTATTTT
TRBJ2-1 TRBV7-9 NA once CASSLHGNEQFF TGTGCCAGCAGCCTCCACGGGAATGAGCAGTTCTTC
TRBJ2-1 TRBV6-5 TRBD1 NA CASSPDREVGEQFF TGTGCCAGCAGTCCGGACAGGGAGGTTGGTGAGCAGTTCTTC
TRBJ1-1 TRBV28 NA NA CASSLLRTGTAFF TGTGCCAGCAGTTTATTACGGACTGGGACAGCTTTCTTT
TRBJ2-7 TRBV9 TRBD1 NA CASSLTTGKETYEQYF TGTGCCAGCAGCCTAACGACAGGGAAGGAGACCTACGAGCAGTACTTC
TRBJ2-5 TRBV18 NA NA CASSPPGEGETQYF TGTGCCAGCTCACCACCGGGTGAAGGAGAGACCCAGTACTTC
TRBJ2-5 TRBV18 NA NA CASSPILWGSQETQYF TGTGCCAGCTCACCAATCCTTTGGGGGTCCCAAGAGACCCAGTACTTC
TRBJ2-1 TRBV28 NA NA CASIPQSRDEQFF TGTGCCAGCATTCCCCAGTCGAGAGATGAGCAGTTCTTC
TRBJ2-1 TRBV9 TRBD2 NA CASSETSGPYNEQFF TGTGCCAGCAGCGAAACTAGCGGTCCCTACAATGAGCAGTTCTTC
TRBJ2-1 TRBV5-1 NA once CASKNGQTYYNEQFF TGCGCCAGCAAAAACGGACAGACCTACTACAATGAGCAGTTCTTC
TRBJ1-1 TRBV2 NA NA CASSSWTESKAFF TGTGCCAGCAGTTCATGGACGGAAAGTAAAGCTTTCTTT